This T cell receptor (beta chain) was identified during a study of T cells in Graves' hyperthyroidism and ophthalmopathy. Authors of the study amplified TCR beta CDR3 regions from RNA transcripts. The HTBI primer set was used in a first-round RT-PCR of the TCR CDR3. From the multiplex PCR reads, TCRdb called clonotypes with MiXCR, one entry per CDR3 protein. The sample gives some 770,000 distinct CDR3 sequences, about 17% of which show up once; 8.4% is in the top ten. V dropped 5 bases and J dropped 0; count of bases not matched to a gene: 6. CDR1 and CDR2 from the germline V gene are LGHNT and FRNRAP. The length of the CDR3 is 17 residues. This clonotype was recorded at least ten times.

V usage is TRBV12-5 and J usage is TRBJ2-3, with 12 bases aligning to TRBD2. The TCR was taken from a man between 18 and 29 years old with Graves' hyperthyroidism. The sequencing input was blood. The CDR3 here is CASGAPLAGGSTDTQYF. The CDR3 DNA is TGTGCTAGTGGTGCCCCTCTAGCGGGGGGGAGCACAGATACGCAGTATTTT.